This TCR beta chain was retrieved from a study of shared clonotypes between healthy human individuals. As regards this clone: Its antigen remains unknown.

V trimming: 8 bases; J trimming: 3 bases; junction bases outside the gene matches: 9. CDR3 length equals 15 residues. The germline gives CDR1 MGHDK, CDR2 SYGVNS. This was a deep-level run. Genomic DNA of every subset was divided equally among multiple immunoSEQ plates. Data came from immunoSEQ multiplex PCR; TCRdb stores just in-frame clones and leaves some out. The table records around 990,000 clones, around 77% of them present only once. Study conclusions and caveats: The naive CD4 repertoires of several donors were compared, and roughly 5% of clonotypes were shared.

The TCR originated in a man aged 18 to 30 in good health. Some clones in this sample may be carry-over from other donors' samples. V gene TRBV25-1 combines with J gene TRBJ2-1, with 8 bases lining up with TRBD2. Sequences were obtained from memory CD4+ T cells from PBMCs. Indicated subset: CD45RA-negative fraction. The CDR3 DNA reads TGTGCCAGCGCCCGTGGGCTAGCGGGCTACAATGAGCAGTTCTTC. Translating it yields CASARGLAGYNEQFF.